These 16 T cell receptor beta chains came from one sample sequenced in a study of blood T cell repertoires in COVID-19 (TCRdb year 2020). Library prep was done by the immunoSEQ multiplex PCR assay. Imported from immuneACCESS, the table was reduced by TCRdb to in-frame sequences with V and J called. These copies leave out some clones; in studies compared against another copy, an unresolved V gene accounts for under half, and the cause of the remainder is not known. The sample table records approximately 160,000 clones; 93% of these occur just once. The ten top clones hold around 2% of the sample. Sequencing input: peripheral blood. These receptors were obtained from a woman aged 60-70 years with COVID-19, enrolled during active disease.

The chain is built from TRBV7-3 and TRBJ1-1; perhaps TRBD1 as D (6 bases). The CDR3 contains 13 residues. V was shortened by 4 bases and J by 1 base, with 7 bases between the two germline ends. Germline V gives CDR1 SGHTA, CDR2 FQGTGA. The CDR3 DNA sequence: TGTGCCAGCAGCTCGACAGGGAACACTGAAGCTTTCTTT. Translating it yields CASSSTGNTEAFF.

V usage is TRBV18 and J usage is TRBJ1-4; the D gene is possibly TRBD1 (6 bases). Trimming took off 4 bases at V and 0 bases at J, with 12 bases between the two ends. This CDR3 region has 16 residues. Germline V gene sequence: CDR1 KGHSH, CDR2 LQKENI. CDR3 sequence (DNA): TGTGCCAGCTCACGAAATACAGGGCCAACTAATGAAAAACTGTTTTTT. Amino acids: CASSRNTGPTNEKLFF.

The DNA for the CDR3 is TGCGCCAGCAGCCAGGCCCCCACAGGGACAGGGGGCGGTGAAAAACTGTTTTTT. Its protein product is CASSQAPTGTGGGEKLFF. This rearrangement joins TRBV4-1 to TRBJ1-4; 12 positions match TRBD1. The germline CDR1 and CDR2 sequences are MGHRA and YSYEKL. J gave up 7 bases and V 3 bases, and 12 bases lay outside the gene matches. The CDR3 totals 18 residues.

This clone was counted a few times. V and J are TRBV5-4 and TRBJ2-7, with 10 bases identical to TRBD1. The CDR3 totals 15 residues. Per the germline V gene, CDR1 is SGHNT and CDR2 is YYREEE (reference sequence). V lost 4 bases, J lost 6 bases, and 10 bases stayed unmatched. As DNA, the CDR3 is TGTGCCAGCAGCAGAAGGGGACAGGGGAGAAGCGAGCAGTACTTC. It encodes CASSRRGQGRSEQYF.

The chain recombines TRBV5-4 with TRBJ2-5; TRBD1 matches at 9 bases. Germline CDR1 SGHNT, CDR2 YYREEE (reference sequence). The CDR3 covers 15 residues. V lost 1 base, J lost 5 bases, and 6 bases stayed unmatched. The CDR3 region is CASSLPGQGTETQYF. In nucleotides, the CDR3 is TGTGCCAGCAGCTTGCCAGGACAGGGGACGGAGACCCAGTACTTC. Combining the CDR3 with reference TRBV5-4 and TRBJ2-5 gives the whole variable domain ETGVTQSPTHLIKTRGQQVTLRCSSQSGHNTVSWYQQALGQGPQFIFQYYREEENGRGNFPPRFSGLQFPNYSSELNVNALELDDSALYLCASSLPGQGTETQYFGPGTRLLVL.

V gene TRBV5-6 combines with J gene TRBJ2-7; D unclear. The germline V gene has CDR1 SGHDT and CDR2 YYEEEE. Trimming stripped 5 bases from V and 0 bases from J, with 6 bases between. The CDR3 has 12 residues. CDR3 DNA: TGTGCCAGCAGTATCCTCTCCTACGAGCAGTACTTC. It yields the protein CASSILSYEQYF.

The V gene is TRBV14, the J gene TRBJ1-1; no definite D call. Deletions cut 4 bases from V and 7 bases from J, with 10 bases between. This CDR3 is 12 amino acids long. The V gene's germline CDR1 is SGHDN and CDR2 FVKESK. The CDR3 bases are TGTGCCAGCAGCCCTCGGAGGCTTGAAGCTTTCTTT. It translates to CASSPRRLEAFF.

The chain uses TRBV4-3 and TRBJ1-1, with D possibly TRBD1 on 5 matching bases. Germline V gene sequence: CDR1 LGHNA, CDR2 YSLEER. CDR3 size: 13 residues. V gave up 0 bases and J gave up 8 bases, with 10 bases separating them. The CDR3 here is CASSQEYQGEAFF. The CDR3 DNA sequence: TGCGCCAGCAGCCAAGAGTATCAGGGAGAAGCTTTCTTT.

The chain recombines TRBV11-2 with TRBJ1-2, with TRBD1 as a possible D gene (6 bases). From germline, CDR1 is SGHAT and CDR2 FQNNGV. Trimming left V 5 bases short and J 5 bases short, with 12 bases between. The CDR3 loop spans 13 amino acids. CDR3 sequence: CASSPGTFYGYTF. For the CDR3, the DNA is TGTGCCAGCAGCCCAGGGACATTTTATGGCTACACCTTC.

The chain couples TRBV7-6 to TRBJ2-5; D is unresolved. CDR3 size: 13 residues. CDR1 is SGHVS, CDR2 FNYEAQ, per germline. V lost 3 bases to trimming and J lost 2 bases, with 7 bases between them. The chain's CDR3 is CASSFLVQETQYF. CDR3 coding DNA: TGTGCCAGCAGCTTTCTAGTACAAGAGACCCAGTACTTC.

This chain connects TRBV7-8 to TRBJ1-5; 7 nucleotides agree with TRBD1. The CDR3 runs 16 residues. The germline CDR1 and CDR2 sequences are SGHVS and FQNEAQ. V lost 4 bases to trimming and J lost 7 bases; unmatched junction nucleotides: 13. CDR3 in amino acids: CASSSSARGVRQPQHF. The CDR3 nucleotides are TGTGCCAGCAGCTCTTCAGCCAGGGGGGTACGACAGCCCCAGCATTTT.

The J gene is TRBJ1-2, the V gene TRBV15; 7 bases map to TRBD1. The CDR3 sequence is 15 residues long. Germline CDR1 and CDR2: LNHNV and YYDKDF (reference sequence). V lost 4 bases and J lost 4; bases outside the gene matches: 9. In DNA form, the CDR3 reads TGTGCCACCAGCAAACAAACAGGGGTCCCCTATGGCTACACCTTC. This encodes CATSKQTGVPYGYTF.

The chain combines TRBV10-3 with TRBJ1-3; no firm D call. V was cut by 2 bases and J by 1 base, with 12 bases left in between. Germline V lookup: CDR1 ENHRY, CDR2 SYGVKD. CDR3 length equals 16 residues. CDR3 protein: CAISEGHIISGNTIYF. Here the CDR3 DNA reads TGTGCCATCAGTGAGGGTCACATAATTTCTGGAAACACCATATATTTT.

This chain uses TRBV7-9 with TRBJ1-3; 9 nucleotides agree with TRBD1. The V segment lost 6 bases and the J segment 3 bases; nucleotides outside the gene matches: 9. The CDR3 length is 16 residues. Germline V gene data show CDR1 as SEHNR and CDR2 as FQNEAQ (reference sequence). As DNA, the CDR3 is TGTGCCAGCAGATCCCGGACAGGGGCCTATGGAAACACCATATATTTT. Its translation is CASRSRTGAYGNTIYF.

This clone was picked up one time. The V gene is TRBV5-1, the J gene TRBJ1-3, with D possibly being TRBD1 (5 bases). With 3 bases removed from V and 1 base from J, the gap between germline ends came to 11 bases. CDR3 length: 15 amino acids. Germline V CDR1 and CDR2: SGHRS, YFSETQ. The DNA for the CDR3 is TGCGCCAGCAGCTGGGGCAGTATGTCTGGAAACACCATATATTTT. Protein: CASSWGSMSGNTIYF.

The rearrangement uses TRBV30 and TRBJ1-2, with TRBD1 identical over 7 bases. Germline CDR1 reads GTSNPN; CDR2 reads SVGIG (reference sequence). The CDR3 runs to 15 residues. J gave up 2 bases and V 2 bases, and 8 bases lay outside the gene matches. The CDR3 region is CAWSPGQALNYGYTF. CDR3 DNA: TGTGCCTGGAGTCCTGGACAGGCTTTGAACTATGGCTACACCTTC.